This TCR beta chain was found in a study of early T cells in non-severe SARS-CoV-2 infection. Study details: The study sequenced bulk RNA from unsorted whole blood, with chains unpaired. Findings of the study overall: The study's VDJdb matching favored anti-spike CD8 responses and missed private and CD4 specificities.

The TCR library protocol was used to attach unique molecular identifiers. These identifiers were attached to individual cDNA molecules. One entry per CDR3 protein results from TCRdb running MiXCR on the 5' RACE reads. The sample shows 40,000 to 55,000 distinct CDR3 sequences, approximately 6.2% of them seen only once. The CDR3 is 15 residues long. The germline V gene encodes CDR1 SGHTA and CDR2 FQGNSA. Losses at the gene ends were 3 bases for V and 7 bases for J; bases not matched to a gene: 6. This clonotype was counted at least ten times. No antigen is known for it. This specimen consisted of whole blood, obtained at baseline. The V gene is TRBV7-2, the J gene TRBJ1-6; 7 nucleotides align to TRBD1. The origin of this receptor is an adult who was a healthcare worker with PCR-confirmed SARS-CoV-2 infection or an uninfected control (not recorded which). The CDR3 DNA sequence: TGTGCCAGCAGCTTGACGGGACAGAACAATTCACCCCTCCACTTT. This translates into CASSLTGQNNSPLHF.